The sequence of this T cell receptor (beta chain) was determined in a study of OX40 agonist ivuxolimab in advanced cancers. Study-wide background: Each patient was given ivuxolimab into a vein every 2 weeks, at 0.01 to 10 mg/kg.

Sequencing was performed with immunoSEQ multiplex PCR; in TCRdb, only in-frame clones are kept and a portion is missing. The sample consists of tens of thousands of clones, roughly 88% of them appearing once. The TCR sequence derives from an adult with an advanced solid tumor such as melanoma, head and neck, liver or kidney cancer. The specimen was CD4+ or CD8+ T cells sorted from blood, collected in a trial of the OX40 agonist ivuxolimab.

CDR3 nucleotides: TGCGCCAGCAGCAACCCGGGACAGGGAACCTACAATGAGCAGTTCTTC. Amino acid sequence: CASSNPGQGTYNEQFF. The chain employs TRBV10-1 and TRBJ2-1; the match to TRBD1 covers 9 bases. The J segment lost 2 bases and the V segment lost 6 bases, leaving 8 bases of the junction unmatched. Germline V gives CDR1 WNHNN, CDR2 SYGVQD (reference sequence). CDR3 length equals 16 residues.